Listed here are 21 T cell receptor beta chains from one sample, sequenced in a study of blood T cell repertoires in COVID-19. Some clones are missing from TCRdb's copy, which holds only in-frame ones; the method was immunoSEQ multiplex PCR. The sample lists approximately 500,000 clones; about 88% were seen once. Sequenced sample: peripheral blood. Source of these receptors: a woman between 50 and 59 years old with COVID-19, enrolled during active disease.

The genes are TRBV9 and TRBJ1-2, with a possible D match to TRBD1 (6 bases). Germline CDR1 is SGDLS and CDR2 is YYNGEE. This CDR3 is built from 13 residues. Trimming removed 3 bases at V and 6 bases at J, with 12 bases between. Here the CDR3 reads CASSASTGDGYTF. CDR3 coding DNA: TGTGCCAGCAGCGCTTCGACAGGAGATGGCTACACCTTC. The full variable domain, rest sourced from reference TRBV9 and TRBJ1-2, is DSGVTQTPKHLITATGQRVTLRCSPRSGDLSVYWYQQSLDQGLQFLIQYYNGEERAKGNILERFSAQQFPDLHSELNLSSLELGDSALYFCASSASTGDGYTFGSGTRLTVV.

The chain carries TRBV6-1 and TRBJ1-1; 8 bases line up with TRBD1. Germline V gene sequence: CDR1 MNHNS, CDR2 SASEGT. The trim removed 3 bases at V and 7 bases at J, leaving 7 bases unmatched. The CDR3 runs to 14 residues. The CDR3 DNA sequence: TGTGCCAGCAGTGATACAGGGGGTCTAGGTGAAGCTTTCTTT. Its protein product is CASSDTGGLGEAFF.

The V gene is TRBV24-1, the J gene TRBJ2-1; no clear D. The V end lost 4 bases, the J end lost 4 bases, and 19 bases lay between the germline ends. This CDR3 region has 17 residues. CDR1 is KGHDR and CDR2 is SFDVKD in the germline V gene. CDR3 nucleotide sequence: TGTGCCACCAGTGACCCTACTGCCCCTTCCTCTTACAATGAGCAGTTCTTC. It encodes CATSDPTAPSSYNEQFF.

V is TRBV5-5 and J is TRBJ1-2; 11 nucleotides align to TRBD1. Germline CDR1 reads SGHKS; CDR2 reads YYEKEE (reference sequence). The CDR3 covers 16 residues. The J segment lost 8 bases and the V segment lost 7 bases, leaving 16 bases of the junction unmatched. The CDR3 protein is CASSPAGQGATRGYTF. Written as DNA, the CDR3 is TGTGCCAGCTCCCCTGCCGGACAGGGGGCGACGAGGGGCTACACCTTC.

This chain joins TRBV5-4 and TRBJ1-6; a possible D gene is TRBD1 (5 bases). The CDR3 consists of 17 residues. The germline V gene encodes CDR1 SGHNT and CDR2 YYREEE (reference sequence). V lost 3 bases, J lost 14 bases, and 27 bases lay in between. The DNA for the CDR3 is TGTGCCAGCAGCTCCCAATCGAACGGGGCCCAAGGGAGGTCCCTCCACTTT. The encoded protein is CASSSQSNGAQGRSLHF.

The rearrangement joins TRBV5-1 to TRBJ1-1; no clear D gene. CDR1 and CDR2 (germline): SGHRS, YFSETQ. CDR3 length: 14 residues. V was cut by 5 bases and J by 4 bases, with 15 bases left in between. The CDR3 protein is CASREAARGTEAFF. The CDR3 coding sequence is TGCGCCAGCAGGGAGGCGGCGCGAGGCACTGAAGCTTTCTTT.

V gene TRBV3-1 (or the pseudogene TRBV3-2) combines with J gene TRBJ1-1, with D perhaps TRBD1 (5 bases). The ends were cut back, 2 bases at V and 4 bases at J, with 11 bases in the middle. The CDR3 length is 14 residues. CDR1 and CDR2 (germline): LGHDT, YNNKEL (reference sequence). The chain's CDR3 is CASSQTGGSTEAFF. DNA of the CDR3: TGTGCCAGCAGCCAAACAGGAGGGAGCACTGAAGCTTTCTTT.

The V gene is TRBV5-1, the J gene TRBJ2-1, with 8 bases fitting TRBD2. This CDR3 region has 14 residues. Unmatched junction bases numbered 4, after V lost 2 bases and J lost 6 bases. The germline V gene has CDR1 SGHRS and CDR2 YFSETQ. The CDR3 DNA follows: TGCGCCAGCAGCTTACTAGCGGAGACCAATGAGCAGTTCTTC. It is translated as CASSLLAETNEQFF.

The chain joins TRBV24-1 to TRBJ2-3; D perhaps matches TRBD2 (5 bases). The CDR3 extends over 15 amino acids. CDR1 and CDR2 from the germline V gene are KGHDR and SFDVKD. V lost 5 bases, J lost 1 base, and 12 bases lay in between. The CDR3 sequence: CATSARGSGTDTQYF. The CDR3 DNA is TGTGCCACCAGTGCCCGGGGTAGCGGCACAGATACGCAGTATTTT.

The genes are TRBV5-1 and TRBJ1-2, with TRBD1 matching 8 bases. Trimming cost V 4 bases and J 3 bases; bases outside gene matches: 11. Germline CDR1 and CDR2: SGHRS and YFSETQ. The CDR3 covers 16 residues. CDR3 residues: CASSGRQGAAHYGYTF. The CDR3 nucleotides are TGCGCCAGCAGCGGAAGGCAGGGGGCAGCGCACTATGGCTACACCTTC.

This clone has a single count. This chain connects TRBV7-2 to TRBJ1-1; 7 nucleotides line up with TRBD1. This CDR3 comprises 18 residues. Trimming removed 3 bases from V and 0 bases from J; junction bases left unmatched: 13. Germline V CDR1 and CDR2: SGHTA, FQGNSA. The CDR3 loop reads CASSFPTGRALLNTEAFF. CDR3 nucleotides: TGTGCCAGCAGCTTTCCGACAGGGAGAGCATTGCTGAACACTGAAGCTTTCTTT.

In the case of this clone: Other nucleotide sequences in the sample specify the same CDR3. CDR3: CAWSVADGYTF. Written as DNA, the CDR3 is TGTGCCTGGAGTGTAGCGGATGGCTACACCTTC. J is TRBJ1-2 and V is TRBV30; D unresolved. CDR1 is GTSNPN and CDR2 is SVGIG in the germline V gene (reference sequence). Trimming cost V 0 bases and J 6 bases, with 5 bases left between them. This CDR3 contains 11 residues.

The V and J genes are TRBV11-2 and TRBJ1-1; TRBD1 is a possible D gene (5 bases). This CDR3 is 13 amino acids long. Trimming took off 6 bases at V and 5 bases at J, with 13 bases between the two ends. The V gene's germline CDR1 is SGHAT and CDR2 FQNNGV. This chain's CDR3 is CASRAGGVTEAFF. CDR3 in DNA: TGTGCCAGCAGGGCCGGGGGAGTTACTGAAGCTTTCTTT.

This clone occurred once. V and J are TRBV28 and TRBJ1-3, with TRBD1 identical over 8 bases. Trimming took 11 bases from V and 3 from J; bases not matched to a gene: 9. CDR3 length: 14 residues. The germline V gene encodes CDR1 MDHEN and CDR2 SYDVKM. This chain's CDR3 is CAGVDRVNGNTIYF. As DNA, the CDR3 is TGTGCCGGGGTGGACAGGGTGAATGGAAACACCATATATTTT. Full variable domain (remainder filled in from reference TRBV28 and TRBJ1-3): DVKVTQSSRYLVKRTGEKVFLECVQDMDHENMFWYRQDPGLGLRLIYFSYDVKMKEKGDIPEGYSVSREKKERFSLILESASTNQTSMYLCAGVDRVNGNTIYFGEGSWLTVV.

The chain links TRBV7-8 to TRBJ1-2; D perhaps matches TRBD1 (6 bases). This CDR3 contains 13 residues. V was pared by 3 bases and J by 8 bases, with 13 bases between. Germline V CDR1 and CDR2: SGHVS, FQNEAQ. Here the CDR3 reads CASSLSGEGGYTF. The CDR3 DNA follows: TGTGCCAGCAGCTTGTCAGGGGAAGGGGGCTACACCTTC.

The V and J genes are TRBV4-1 and TRBJ2-5; 7 bases are a match to TRBD2. CDR1 is MGHRA, CDR2 YSYEKL, per germline. The CDR3 sequence is 16 residues long. J gave up 5 bases and V 1 base, and 10 bases lay outside the gene matches. For the CDR3, the DNA is TGCGCCAGCAGCCAAGTAATCGGGACTATTCGGGAGACCCAGTACTTC. Its translation: CASSQVIGTIRETQYF.

The chain combines TRBV19 with TRBJ2-4; TRBD1 is a possible D gene (5 bases). CDR1 and CDR2 (germline): LNHDA, SQIVND (reference sequence). The CDR3 sequence is 14 residues long. V dropped 8 bases and J dropped 7 bases, with 18 bases sitting between them. The CDR3 is CASAARAGFNIQYF. In nucleotides, the CDR3 is TGTGCCAGTGCCGCCCGGGCAGGGTTTAACATTCAGTACTTC. Using reference TRBV19 and TRBJ2-4 for the parts outside the CDR3, the full variable domain is DGGITQSPKYLFRKEGQNVTLSCEQNLNHDAMYWYRQDPGQGLRLIYYSQIVNDFQKGDIAEGYSVSREKKESFPLTVTSAQKNPTAFYLCASAARAGFNIQYFGAGTRLSVL.

This clone was counted once. The chain is built from TRBV6-5 and TRBJ1-4; 8 positions match TRBD1. Per germline, CDR1 MNHEY and CDR2 SVGAGI. The V segment lost 2 bases and the J segment 6 bases; nucleotides outside the gene matches: 5. This CDR3 has 15 residues. CDR3 sequence reads: CASSYQGAKDEKLFF. Here the CDR3 DNA reads TGTGCCAGCAGTTACCAGGGGGCAAAGGATGAAAAACTGTTTTTT.

The chain has TRBV11-2 and TRBJ1-5; a possible D gene is TRBD1 (5 bases). V was pared by 1 base and J by 4 bases, with 11 bases between. Germline V gene lookup returns CDR1 SGHAT and CDR2 FQNNGV. The CDR3 is 15 residues long. CDR3 bases: TGTGCCAGCAGCTTAGGGCAGGGTGGGAATCAGCCCCAGCATTTT. This sequence encodes CASSLGQGGNQPQHF. Based on the CDR3 plus reference TRBV11-2 and TRBJ1-5, the full variable domain is EAGVAQSPRYKIIEKRQSVAFWCNPISGHATLYWYQQILGQGPKLLIQFQNNGVVDDSQLPKDRFSAERLKGVDSTLKIQPAKLEDSAVYLCASSLGQGGNQPQHFGDGTRLSIL.

This chain connects TRBV6-6 to TRBJ1-5; 7 nucleotides align to TRBD1. Per germline, CDR1 MNHNY and CDR2 SVGAGI (reference sequence). The CDR3 length is 16 residues. The ends lost 5 bases at V and 3 bases at J; junction bases unmatched: 10. Here the CDR3 reads CASSPWPGQLNQPQHF. The CDR3 DNA follows: TGTGCCAGCAGTCCCTGGCCGGGACAGCTCAATCAGCCCCAGCATTTT.

The CDR3 DNA sequence: TGTGCCAGCAGCTCGAGAAGACAGGGGGCGAACACTGAAGCTTTCTTT. This gives the protein CASSSRRQGANTEAFF. The chain employs TRBV5-4 and TRBJ1-1; 10 bases align to TRBD1. Germline V lookup: CDR1 SGHNT, CDR2 YYREEE (reference sequence). V was pared by 3 bases and J by 1 base, with 6 bases of the junction left unmatched. CDR3 size: 16 residues.